This T cell receptor (beta chain) was captured by sequencing in a study of cytomegalovirus exposure and HLA in healthy donors. At the level of the study: From HLA-typed donors, an early data release held about 85 million unique TCRs. Study-level findings and limits: Looking again later, the authors saw that most CMV-associated TCR beta chains seemed HLA-restricted. Donor immune exposure was known only as CMV serostatus.

About this clone itself: What it binds is unknown.

13 Jbeta primers and 60 Vbeta primers were used for the PCR. The data were produced by immunoSEQ multiplex PCR, yet TCRdb's version contains in-frame clones alone and is incomplete. The sample carries more than 100,000 clones, 74% recorded once. The CDR3 is 17 residues long. The chain uses TRBV21-1 and TRBJ1-6; TRBD1, the table's D call, lacks a check against the DNA. TRBV21-1 is a listed pseudogene. This clonotype was obtained from a woman aged 45-60 years in good health and CMV-seropositive. Sequencing input: PBMCs. Written as DNA, the CDR3 is TGTGCCAGCAGCAAAGGGGGCAGGCAGGAAGATAATTCACCCCTCCACTTT. It translates to CASSKGGRQEDNSPLHF.